This T cell receptor (beta chain) stems from a study of tumor and adjacent non-tumor tissue in lung cancer. Study observations and caveats: Higher tumor TCR diversity was associated with shorter survival. In normal lung, the top 100 clones were significantly more dominant than in tumor.

RNA was extracted from bulk tissue without any cell sorting. More than 3 cm separated this lung sample from the edge of the tumor. Between August and November 2014, newly diagnosed, chemotherapy-naive lung cancer patients underwent thoracic surgery in China. Germline CDR1 is SGHNT and CDR2 is YYREEE (reference sequence). The CDR3 is 16 amino acids. The V and J ends lost 4 bases and 9 bases, in that order; junction bases with no gene match: 17. A modified ARM-PCR protocol with three rounds of nested PCR amplified TCRbeta. TCRdb reprocessed the multiplex PCR reads with MiXCR, giving one entry per CDR3 protein. This repertoire shows more than 85,000 distinct CDR3 sequences, approximately 65% found once; its top ten account for roughly 18%. A word on this clonotype: Its antigen is undetermined. One base away lies a much larger clone, so this may be a sequencing read error. The CDR3 end shows no conserved phenylalanine or tryptophan, and so a read error is likely.

Sequenced: distant non-tumor lung tissue. The chain carries TRBV5-4 and TRBJ2-7; 9 nucleotides align to TRBD1. This sequence originates from a man younger than 45 with non-small cell lung cancer. Here the CDR3 DNA reads TGTGCCAGCAGCCCGGGAGTCCGGACAGGGGCCTTAGGGCAGTACCTC. It specifies CASSPGVRTGALGQYL.